Following are 14 T cell receptor beta chains from one sample sequenced in a study of cytomegalovirus exposure and HLA in healthy donors. The data were produced by immunoSEQ multiplex PCR, yet TCRdb's version contains in-frame clones alone and is incomplete. The table lists about 160,000 clones, roughly 84% of them singletons. The sequenced sample was PBMCs. The source is a man aged 25-45 years in good health and CMV-seropositive.

J is TRBJ1-2 and V is TRBV5-1; maybe TRBD1 (5 bases). Germline-derived CDR1 and CDR2 are SGHRS and YFSETQ. V lost 2 bases and J 2 bases, leaving 10 bases between the germline ends. The CDR3 sequence is 14 residues long. The CDR3, as DNA: TGCGCCAGCAGCTTTGCGGGGGAGAACTATGGCTACACCTTC. This sequence encodes CASSFAGENYGYTF.

This clone showed up just once. The chain is built from TRBV30 and TRBJ2-5; D gene unclear. CDR1 GTSNPN and CDR2 SVGIG come from the germline V gene (reference sequence). The V end lost 5 bases, the J end lost 3 bases, and 10 bases lay between the germline ends. The CDR3 is 12 amino acids. In DNA, the CDR3 is TGTGCCTGGGCCCCCCGGGAAGAGACCCAGTACTTC. Its protein product is CAWAPREETQYF.

DNA for the CDR3: TGTGCCAGCAGTCGCGTGACGGGGGGCAAAACAGGCTACACCTTC. Its translation is CASSRVTGGKTGYTF. The chain combines TRBV7-8 with TRBJ1-2; tentative D call: TRBD1 (6 bases). Deletions cut 6 bases from V and 8 bases from J, with 22 bases between. The CDR3 has 15 residues. CDR1 is SGHVS, CDR2 FQNEAQ, per germline.

In DNA, the CDR3 is TGTGCCAGCAGCCAGAACCGGGGGGGCCGCAATGAGCAGTTCTTC. It codes for CASSQNRGGRNEQFF. The chain recombines TRBV7-2 with TRBJ2-1; 8 nucleotides agree with TRBD2. Germline CDR1 reads SGHTA; CDR2 reads FQGNSA. V shed 5 bases, J shed 6 bases, and the junction held 9 bases outside the gene matches. The CDR3 is 15 residues long.

This chain connects TRBV14 to TRBJ1-1, with D hard to call. This CDR3 has 15 residues. The germline CDR1 and CDR2 sequences are SGHDN and FVKESK. V was clipped by 0 bases and J by 1 base, with 9 bases between them. The CDR3 loop reads CASSQDFGRNTEAFF. The CDR3 coding sequence is TGTGCCAGCAGCCAAGATTTCGGTAGGAACACTGAAGCTTTCTTT.

The chain employs TRBV9 and TRBJ2-1; the D gene is possibly TRBD1 (6 bases). This CDR3 region has 16 residues. Germline V CDR1 and CDR2: SGDLS, YYNGEE. Trimming took 3 bases from V and 2 from J, leaving 15 bases between them. The CDR3: CASSEIQGLAYNEQFF. Written as DNA, the CDR3 is TGTGCCAGCAGCGAGATACAGGGTTTGGCCTACAATGAGCAGTTCTTC.

Of note for this clone: The identical CDR3 is also encoded by other nucleotide sequences in the sample. The chain combines TRBV27 with TRBJ2-4, with D perhaps TRBD2 (5 bases). Trimming shortened V by 2 bases and J by 7 bases, and 9 bases separated the two germline ends. The germline V gene has CDR1 MNHEY and CDR2 SMNVEV (reference sequence). This CDR3 comprises 13 residues. In DNA, the CDR3 is TGTGCCAGCAGTTTAGTAAGAGGGAACATTCAGTACTTC. It yields the protein CASSLVRGNIQYF.

This chain connects TRBV9 to TRBJ2-7; a weak D match, TRBD2 (6 bases). The CDR3 consists of 13 residues. Per germline, CDR1 SGDLS and CDR2 YYNGEE. Trimming left V 4 bases short and J 4 bases short, with 12 bases between. The DNA of the CDR3 is TGTGCCAGCAGCCCCGCGGGGCAATACGAGCAGTACTTC. Its protein is CASSPAGQYEQYF. The full variable domain, in which reference TRBV9 and TRBJ2-7 provide the parts outside the CDR3, is DSGVTQTPKHLITATGQRVTLRCSPRSGDLSVYWYQQSLDQGLQFLIQYYNGEERAKGNILERFSAQQFPDLHSELNLSSLELGDSALYFCASSPAGQYEQYFGPGTRLTVT.

The chain has TRBV19 and TRBJ1-1; TRBD1 is a possible D gene (6 bases). This CDR3 has 15 residues. V was shortened by 0 bases and J by 0 bases, with 8 bases between the two germline ends. CDR1 and CDR2 from the germline V gene are LNHDA and SQIVND (reference sequence). CDR3 region: CASSIDPGVNTEAFF. The CDR3 bases are TGTGCCAGTAGTATAGATCCAGGGGTGAACACTGAAGCTTTCTTT.

V gene TRBV7-9 combines with J gene TRBJ2-1, with 9 bases matching TRBD2. The CDR3 consists of 18 residues. Looked up from germline, CDR1 is SEHNR and CDR2 is FQNEAQ (reference sequence). Trimming removed 1 base from V and 0 bases from J; junction bases left unmatched: 7. CDR3 residues: CASSLVGTSSSSYNEQFF. The DNA of the CDR3 is TGTGCCAGCAGCTTAGTAGGGACTAGCTCTAGCTCCTACAATGAGCAGTTCTTC.

The chain recombines TRBV5-5 with TRBJ1-2; TRBD1 is a possible D gene (5 bases). V was shortened by 2 bases and J by 7 bases, with 30 bases between the two germline ends. This CDR3 contains 19 residues. Germline CDR1 and CDR2: SGHKS and YYEKEE (reference sequence). In DNA, the CDR3 is TGTGCCAGCAGCTTAGAATTTGTTCCGGCGGGGACGACCTCGACTGGCTACACCTTC. Its translation: CASSLEFVPAGTTSTGYTF. Drawing the rest from reference TRBV5-5 and TRBJ1-2, the complete variable domain is DAGVTQSPTHLIKTRGQQVTLRCSPISGHKSVSWYQQVLGQGPQFIFQYYEKEERGRGNFPDRFSARQFPNYSSELNVNALLLGDSALYLCASSLEFVPAGTTSTGYTFGSGTRLTVV.

The chain employs TRBV5-1 and TRBJ2-3, with TRBD2 matching over 10 bases. CDR3 length: 18 amino acids. The J segment lost 3 bases and the V segment lost 0 bases, leaving 10 bases of the junction unmatched. In germline, CDR1 is SGHRS, CDR2 YFSETQ. CDR3 residues: CASSLVPLAGKITDTQYF. As DNA, the CDR3 is TGCGCCAGCAGCTTGGTCCCACTAGCGGGAAAAATTACAGATACGCAGTATTTT.

This clone was recorded only once. Written as DNA, the CDR3 is TGCGCCAGCAGCTTGGCACAGGGGGACGCTCGCACGCTTGAAGCTTTCTTT. This encodes CASSLAQGDARTLEAFF. V is TRBV5-1 and J is TRBJ1-1, with 8 bases aligning to TRBD1. The junction had 14 bases not matched to a gene; V was cut back by 0 bases and J by 7 bases. Germline V gene data show CDR1 as SGHRS and CDR2 as YFSETQ. The CDR3 contains 17 residues. The complete variable domain, with remaining parts taken from reference TRBV5-1 and TRBJ1-1, reads KAGVTQTPRYLIKTRGQQVTLSCSPISGHRSVSWYQQTPGQGLQFLFEYFSETQRNKGNFPGRFSGRQFSNSRSEMNVSTLELGDSALYLCASSLAQGDARTLEAFFGQGTRLTVV.

The chain has TRBV29-1 and TRBJ2-7, with D uncertain. There are 14 residues in the CDR3. CDR1 is SQVTM and CDR2 is ANQGSEA in the germline V gene. V dropped 2 bases and J dropped 0 bases, with 11 bases sitting between them. CDR3 DNA: TGCAGCGTTGAACTTGGCGGCAGCTCCTACGAGCAGTACTTC. This translates into CSVELGGSSYEQYF.